The sequence of this T cell receptor (beta chain) was determined in a study of T cells in Graves' hyperthyroidism and ophthalmopathy. Notes on the study in general: The authors' 13 V-J model separated ophthalmopathy from stable hyperthyroidism. Blood held most thyroid clonotypes expanded above 0.001 frequency.

It was RNA transcripts that yielded the amplified TCR beta CDR3 regions. An initial round of RT-PCR targeting the TCR CDR3 relied on the HTBI primer set. MiXCR, applied by TCRdb to the multiplex PCR reads, yields one record per CDR3 protein. The sample contains over 500,000 distinct CDR3 sequences, around 50% of which appear only once. Patients were excluded because of uncontrolled infection, other autoimmune disease, pregnancy or lactation. The study based diagnoses on clinical symptoms, serum thyroxine and TRAb, thyroid ultrasound and orbital computed tomography. Germline V gene sequence: CDR1 SGDLS, CDR2 YYNGEE. This CDR3 has 18 amino acids. The ends were cut back, 4 bases at V and 0 bases at J, with 21 bases in the middle. This clonotype was detected only a few times. Antigen specificity is unknown.

Sequences were obtained from peripheral blood or thyroid tissue (not recorded which). This TCR was recovered from an adult woman with Graves' disease, either hyperthyroidism or ophthalmopathy (not recorded which). This chain connects TRBV9 to TRBJ2-3; maybe TRBD2 (5 bases). The CDR3 coding sequence is TGTGCCAGCAGCCCGAACCGGCCCGGGATCACTAGCACAGATACGCAGTATTTT. It encodes CASSPNRPGITSTDTQYF.